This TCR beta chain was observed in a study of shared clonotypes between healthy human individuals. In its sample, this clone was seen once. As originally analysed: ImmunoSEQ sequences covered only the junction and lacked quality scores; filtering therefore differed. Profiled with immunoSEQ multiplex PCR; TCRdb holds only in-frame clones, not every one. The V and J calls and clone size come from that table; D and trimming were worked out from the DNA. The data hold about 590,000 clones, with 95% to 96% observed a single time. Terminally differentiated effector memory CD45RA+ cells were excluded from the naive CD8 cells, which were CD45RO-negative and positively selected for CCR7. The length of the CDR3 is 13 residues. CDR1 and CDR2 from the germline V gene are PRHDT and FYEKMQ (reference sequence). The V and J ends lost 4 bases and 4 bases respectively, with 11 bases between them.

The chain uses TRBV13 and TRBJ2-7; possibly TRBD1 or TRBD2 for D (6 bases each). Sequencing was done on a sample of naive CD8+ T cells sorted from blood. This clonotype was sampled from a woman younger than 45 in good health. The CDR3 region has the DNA TGTGCCAGCAGCTCCTTAGGGGGGTACGAGCAGTACTTC. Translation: CASSSLGGYEQYF.